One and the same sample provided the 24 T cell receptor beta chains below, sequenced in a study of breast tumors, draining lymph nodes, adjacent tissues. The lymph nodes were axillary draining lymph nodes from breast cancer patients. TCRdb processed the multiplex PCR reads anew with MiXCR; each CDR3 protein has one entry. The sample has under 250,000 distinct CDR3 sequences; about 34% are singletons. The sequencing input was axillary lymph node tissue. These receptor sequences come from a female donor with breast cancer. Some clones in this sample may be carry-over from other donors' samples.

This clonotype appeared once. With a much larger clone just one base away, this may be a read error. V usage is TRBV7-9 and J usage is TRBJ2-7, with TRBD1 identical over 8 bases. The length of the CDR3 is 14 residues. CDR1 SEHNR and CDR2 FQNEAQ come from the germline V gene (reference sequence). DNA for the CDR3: TGTGCCAGCAGCCCGGGACAGGCAGCCTACAAGCAGTACTTC. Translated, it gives CASSPGQAAYKQYF.

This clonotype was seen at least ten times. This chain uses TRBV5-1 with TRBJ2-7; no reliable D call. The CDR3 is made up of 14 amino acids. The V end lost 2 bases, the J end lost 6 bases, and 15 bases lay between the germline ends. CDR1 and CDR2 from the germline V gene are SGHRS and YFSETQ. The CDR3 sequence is CASSFTGGWGEQYF. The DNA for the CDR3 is TGCGCCAGCAGCTTTACGGGTGGATGGGGCGAGCAGTACTTC.

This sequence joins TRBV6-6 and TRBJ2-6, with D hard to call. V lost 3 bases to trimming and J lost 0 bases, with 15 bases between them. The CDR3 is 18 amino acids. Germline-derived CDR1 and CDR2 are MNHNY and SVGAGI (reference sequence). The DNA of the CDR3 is TGTGCCAGCAGTTATGGTGGGTCAGCTTCCTCTGGGGCCAACGTCCTGACTTTC. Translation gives CASSYGGSASSGANVLTF.

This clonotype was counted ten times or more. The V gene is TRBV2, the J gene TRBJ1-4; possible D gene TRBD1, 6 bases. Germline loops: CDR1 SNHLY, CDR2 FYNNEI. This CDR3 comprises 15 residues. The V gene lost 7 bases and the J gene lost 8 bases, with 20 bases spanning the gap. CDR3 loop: CASMVRDTALEKLFF. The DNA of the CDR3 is TGTGCCAGCATGGTTAGGGACACGGCCCTGGAAAAACTGTTTTTT. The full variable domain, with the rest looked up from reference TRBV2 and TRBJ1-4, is EPEVTQTPSHQVTQMGQEVILRCVPISNHLYFYWYRQILGQKVEFLVSFYNNEISEKSEIFDDQFSVERPDGSNFTLKIRSTKLEDSAMYFCASMVRDTALEKLFFGSGTQLSVL.

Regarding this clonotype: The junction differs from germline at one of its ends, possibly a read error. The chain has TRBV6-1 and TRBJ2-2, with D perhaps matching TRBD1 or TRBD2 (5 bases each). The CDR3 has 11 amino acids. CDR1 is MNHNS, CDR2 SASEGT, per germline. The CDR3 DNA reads TGTGCCAGCAGGGACACCGGGGAGCTGCTTTTT. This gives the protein CASRDTGELLF.

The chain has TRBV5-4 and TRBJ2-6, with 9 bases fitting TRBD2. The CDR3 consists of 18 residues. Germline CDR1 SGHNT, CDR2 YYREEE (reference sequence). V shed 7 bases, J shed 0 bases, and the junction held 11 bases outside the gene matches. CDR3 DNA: TGTGCCAGCGGCCTCGGACTAGCGTTCAGCTCTGGGGCCAACGTCCTGACTTTC. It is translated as CASGLGLAFSSGANVLTF.

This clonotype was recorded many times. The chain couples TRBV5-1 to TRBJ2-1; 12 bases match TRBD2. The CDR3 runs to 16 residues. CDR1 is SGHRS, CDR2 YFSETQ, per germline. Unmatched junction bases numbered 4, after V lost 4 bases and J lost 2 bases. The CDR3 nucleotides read TGCGCCAGCAGCCAGACTAGCGGGAGTACCTACAATGAGCAGTTCTTC. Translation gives CASSQTSGSTYNEQFF. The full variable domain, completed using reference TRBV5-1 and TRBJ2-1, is KAGVTQTPRYLIKTRGQQVTLSCSPISGHRSVSWYQQTPGQGLQFLFEYFSETQRNKGNFPGRFSGRQFSNSRSEMNVSTLELGDSALYLCASSQTSGSTYNEQFFGPGTRLTVL.

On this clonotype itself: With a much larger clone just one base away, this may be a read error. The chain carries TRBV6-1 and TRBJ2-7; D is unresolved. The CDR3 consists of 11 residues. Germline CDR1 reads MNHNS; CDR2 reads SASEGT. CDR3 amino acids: CSSSEVNEQYF. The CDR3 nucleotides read TGTTCCAGCAGTGAGGTTAACGAGCAGTACTTC.

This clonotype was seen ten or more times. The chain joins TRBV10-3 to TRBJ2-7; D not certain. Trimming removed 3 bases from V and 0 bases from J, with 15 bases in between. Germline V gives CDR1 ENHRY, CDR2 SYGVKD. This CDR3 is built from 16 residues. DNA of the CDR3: TGTGCCATCAGTGATCTACGGGTCTCTCCCTCCTACGAGCAGTACTTC. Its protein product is CAISDLRVSPSYEQYF.

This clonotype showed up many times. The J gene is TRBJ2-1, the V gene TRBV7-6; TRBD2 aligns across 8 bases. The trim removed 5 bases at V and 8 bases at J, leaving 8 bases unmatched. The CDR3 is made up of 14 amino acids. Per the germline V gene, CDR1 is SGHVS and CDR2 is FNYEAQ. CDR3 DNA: TGTGCCAGCAGCACGATACTAGCGGAGCATGAGCAGTTCTTC. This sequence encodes CASSTILAEHEQFF.

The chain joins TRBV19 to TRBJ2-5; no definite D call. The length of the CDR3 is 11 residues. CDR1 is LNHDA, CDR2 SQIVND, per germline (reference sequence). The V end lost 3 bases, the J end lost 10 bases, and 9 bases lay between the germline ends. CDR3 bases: TGTGCCAGTAGTATTCTTCTAGGCCAGTACTTC. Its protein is CASSILLGQYF.

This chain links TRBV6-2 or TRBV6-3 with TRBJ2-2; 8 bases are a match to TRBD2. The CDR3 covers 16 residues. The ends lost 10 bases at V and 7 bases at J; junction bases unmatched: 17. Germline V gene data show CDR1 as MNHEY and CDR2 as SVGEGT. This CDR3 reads CATSLPRREVFGELFF. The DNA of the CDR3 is TGTGCCACCTCATTACCACGGCGGGAGGTCTTCGGGGAGCTGTTTTTT.

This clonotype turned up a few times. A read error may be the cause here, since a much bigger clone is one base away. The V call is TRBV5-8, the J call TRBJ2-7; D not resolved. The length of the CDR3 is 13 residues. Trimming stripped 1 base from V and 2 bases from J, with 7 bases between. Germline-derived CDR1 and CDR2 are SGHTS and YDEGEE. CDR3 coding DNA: TGTGCCAGCAGCTTGTTAAGGGCCTACGAGCAGTACTTC. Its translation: CASSLLRAYEQYF.

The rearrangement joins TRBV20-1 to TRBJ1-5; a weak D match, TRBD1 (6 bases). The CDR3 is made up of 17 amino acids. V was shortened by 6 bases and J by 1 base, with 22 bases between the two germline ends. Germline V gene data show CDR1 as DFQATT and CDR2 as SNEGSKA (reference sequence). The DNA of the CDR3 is TGCAGTGCAACTCTAGCGGGGGCTAGTAGGAGCAATCAGCCCCAGCATTTT. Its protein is CSATLAGASRSNQPQHF.

CDR3 region: CASSGNQETQYF. CDR3 DNA sequence: TGTGCCAGCAGTGGGAATCAAGAGACCCAGTACTTC. The V gene is TRBV6-6, the J gene TRBJ2-5; no reliable D call. Looked up from germline, CDR1 is MNHNY and CDR2 is SVGAGI (reference sequence). CDR3 size: 12 residues. V lost 5 bases and J 2 bases, leaving 6 bases between the germline ends.

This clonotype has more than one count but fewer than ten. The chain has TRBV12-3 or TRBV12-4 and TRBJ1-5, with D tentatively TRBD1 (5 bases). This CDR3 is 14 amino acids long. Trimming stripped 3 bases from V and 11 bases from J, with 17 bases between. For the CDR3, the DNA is TGTGCCAGCAGTTTCCCGGGGACGGGTCAAGCCCAGCATTTT. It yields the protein CASSFPGTGQAQHF.

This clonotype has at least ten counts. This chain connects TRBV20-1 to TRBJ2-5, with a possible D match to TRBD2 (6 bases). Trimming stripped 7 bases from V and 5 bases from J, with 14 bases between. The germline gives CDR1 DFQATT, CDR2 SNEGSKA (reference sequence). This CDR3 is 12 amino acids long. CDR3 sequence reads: CSVGGSEETQYF. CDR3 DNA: TGCAGTGTGGGAGGTTCGGAGGAGACCCAGTACTTC.

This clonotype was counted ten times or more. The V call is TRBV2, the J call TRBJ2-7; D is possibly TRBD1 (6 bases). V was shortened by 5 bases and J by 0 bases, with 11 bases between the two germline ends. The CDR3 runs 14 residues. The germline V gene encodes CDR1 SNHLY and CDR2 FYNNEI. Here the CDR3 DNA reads TGTGCCAGCAGTTCGACAGGTTCCTCCTACGAGCAGTACTTC. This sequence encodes CASSSTGSSYEQYF.

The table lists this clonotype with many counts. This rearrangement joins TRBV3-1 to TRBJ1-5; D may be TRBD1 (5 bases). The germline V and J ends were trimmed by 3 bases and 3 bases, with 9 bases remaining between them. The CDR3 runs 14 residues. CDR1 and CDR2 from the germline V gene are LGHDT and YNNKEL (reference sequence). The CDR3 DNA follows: TGTGCCAGCAGCCAGGGGCCCCTCAATCAGCCCCAGCATTTT. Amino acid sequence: CASSQGPLNQPQHF. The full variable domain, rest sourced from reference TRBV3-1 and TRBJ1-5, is DTAVSQTPKYLVTQMGNDKSIKCEQNLGHDTMYWYKQDSKKFLKIMFSYNNKELIINETVPNRFSPKSPDKAHLNLHINSLELGDSAVYFCASSQGPLNQPQHFGDGTRLSIL.

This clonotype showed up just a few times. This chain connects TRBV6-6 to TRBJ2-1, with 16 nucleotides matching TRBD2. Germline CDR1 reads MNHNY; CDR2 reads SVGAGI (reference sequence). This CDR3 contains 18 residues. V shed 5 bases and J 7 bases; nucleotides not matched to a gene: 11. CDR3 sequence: CASSPGTSGRGGRNEQFF. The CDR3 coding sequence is TGTGCCAGCAGTCCCGGGACTAGCGGGAGGGGGGGGCGGAATGAGCAGTTCTTC.

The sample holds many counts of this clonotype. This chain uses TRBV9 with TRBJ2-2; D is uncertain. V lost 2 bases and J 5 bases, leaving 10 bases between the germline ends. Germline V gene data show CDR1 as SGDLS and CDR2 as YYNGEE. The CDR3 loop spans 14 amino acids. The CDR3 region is CASSVKHGTGELFF. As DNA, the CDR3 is TGTGCCAGCAGCGTTAAGCATGGGACCGGGGAGCTGTTTTTT. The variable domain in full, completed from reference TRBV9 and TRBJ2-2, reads DSGVTQTPKHLITATGQRVTLRCSPRSGDLSVYWYQQSLDQGLQFLIQYYNGEERAKGNILERFSAQQFPDLHSELNLSSLELGDSALYFCASSVKHGTGELFFGEGSRLTVL.

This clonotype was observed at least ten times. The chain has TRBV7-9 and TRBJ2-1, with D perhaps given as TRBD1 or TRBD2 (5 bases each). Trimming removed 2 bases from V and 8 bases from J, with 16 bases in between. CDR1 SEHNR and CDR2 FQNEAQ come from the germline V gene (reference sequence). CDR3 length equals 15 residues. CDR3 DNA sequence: TGTGCCAGCAGCTTATACCTAGCCTTGGGGGATGAGCAGTTCTTC. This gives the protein CASSLYLALGDEQFF.

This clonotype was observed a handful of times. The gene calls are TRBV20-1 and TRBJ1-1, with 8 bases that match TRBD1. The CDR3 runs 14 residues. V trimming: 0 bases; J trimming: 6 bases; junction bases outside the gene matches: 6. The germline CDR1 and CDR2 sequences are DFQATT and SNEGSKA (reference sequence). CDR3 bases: TGCAGTGCTAGAGATCTACAGGGGGTAGCTGAAGCTTTCTTT. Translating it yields CSARDLQGVAEAFF.

CDR3 in amino acids: CSARQGANVLTF. Written as DNA, the CDR3 is TGCAGTGCTCGACAGGGGGCCAACGTCCTGACTTTC. The chain carries TRBV20-1 and TRBJ2-6, with D maybe TRBD1 (5 bases). The CDR3 runs 12 residues. V lost 5 bases and J lost 4, with 6 bases in between. Germline loops: CDR1 DFQATT, CDR2 SNEGSKA (reference sequence).